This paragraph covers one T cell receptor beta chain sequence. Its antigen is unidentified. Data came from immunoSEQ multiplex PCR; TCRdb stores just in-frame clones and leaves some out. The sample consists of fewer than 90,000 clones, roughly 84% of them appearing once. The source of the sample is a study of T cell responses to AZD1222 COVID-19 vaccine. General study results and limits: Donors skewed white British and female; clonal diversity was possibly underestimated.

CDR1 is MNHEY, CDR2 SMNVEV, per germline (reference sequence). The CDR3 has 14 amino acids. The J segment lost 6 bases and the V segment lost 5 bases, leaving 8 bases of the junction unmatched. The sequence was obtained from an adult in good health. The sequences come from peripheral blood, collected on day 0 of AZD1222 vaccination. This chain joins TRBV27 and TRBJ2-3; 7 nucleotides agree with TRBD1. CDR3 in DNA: TGTGCCAGCAGTCGGCCGGGACAGTTGGATACGCAGTATTTT. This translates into CASSRPGQLDTQYF.